This T cell receptor beta chain was sequenced for a study of blood T cell repertoires in COVID-19. Overall study: COVID-19 samples from acute and convalescent phases originated in the United States, Italy and Spain.

As processed by the authors: By means of reference gene primer amplification, nucleated cell counts were estimated. Sequenced by immunoSEQ multiplex PCR; TCRdb stores in-frame clones only, minus some. Clonal size and the V and J genes are those of that table, whereas D and trimming came from the DNA. The sample lists about 480,000 clones, approximately 88% seen once, with around 13% in the top ten. Seattle-derived patients entered the study during active infection and were followed longitudinally. The V gene lost 3 bases and the J gene lost 7 bases, with 16 bases spanning the gap. The CDR3 consists of 14 residues. CDR1 is GTSNPN and CDR2 is SVGIG in the germline V gene (reference sequence).

The sequence derives from a woman aged 50 to 60 with COVID-19, enrolled during active disease. The sequencing sample was made of peripheral blood. V usage is TRBV30 and J usage is TRBJ2-1; D might be TRBD2 (6 bases). The CDR3 coding sequence is TGTGCCTGGAGACCTATACGGGGGAGGAATGAGCAGTTCTTC. This translates into CAWRPIRGRNEQFF. The complete variable domain, with remaining parts taken from reference TRBV30 and TRBJ2-1, reads SQTIHQWPATLVQPVGSPLSLECTVEGTSNPNLYWYRQAAGRGLQLLFYSVGIGQISSEVPQNLSASRPQDRQFILSSKKLLLSDSGFYLCAWRPIRGRNEQFFGPGTRLTVL.